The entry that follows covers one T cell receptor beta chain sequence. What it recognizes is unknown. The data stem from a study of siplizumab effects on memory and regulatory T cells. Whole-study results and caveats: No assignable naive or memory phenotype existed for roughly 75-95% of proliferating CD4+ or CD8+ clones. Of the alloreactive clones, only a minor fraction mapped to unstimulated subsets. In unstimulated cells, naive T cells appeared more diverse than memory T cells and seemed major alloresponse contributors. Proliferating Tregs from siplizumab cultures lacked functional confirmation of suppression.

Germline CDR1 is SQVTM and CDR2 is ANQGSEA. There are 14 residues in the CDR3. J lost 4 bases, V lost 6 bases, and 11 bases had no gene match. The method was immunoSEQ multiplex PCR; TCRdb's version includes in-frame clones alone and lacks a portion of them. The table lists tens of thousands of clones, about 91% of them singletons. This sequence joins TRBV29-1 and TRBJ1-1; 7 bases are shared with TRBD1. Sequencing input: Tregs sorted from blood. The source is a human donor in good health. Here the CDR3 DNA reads TGCAGCGTAGACGACGCCTCAGGGGGCACTGAAGCTTTCTTT. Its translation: CSVDDASGGTEAFF.